This TCR beta chain was captured by sequencing in a study of OX40 agonist ivuxolimab in advanced cancers. Study-level information: The study enrolled dose-escalation patients with hepatocellular carcinoma, melanoma, renal cell or head and neck cancer.

Assay used: immunoSEQ multiplex PCR; TCRdb lists only in-frame clones, some missing. The repertoire holds about 47,000 clones, with roughly 80% as singletons. Sampled blood was obtained at baseline, cycle 4 day 1, and cycle 7 day 1. The TCR originated in an adult with an advanced solid tumor such as melanoma, head and neck, liver or kidney cancer. Sequencing was performed on CD4+ or CD8+ T cells sorted from blood, taken in a trial of the OX40 agonist ivuxolimab.

The CDR3 DNA reads as TGTGCCAGCAGCGCTCGACAGAAAACTGAAGCTTTCTTT. Its translation: CASSARQKTEAFF. The genes are TRBV28 and TRBJ1-1; possible D gene TRBD1, 5 bases. V lost 6 bases, J lost 5 bases, and 13 bases lay in between. This CDR3 has 13 amino acids. Germline CDR1 reads MDHEN; CDR2 reads SYDVKM.